This passage covers 23 T cell receptor beta chains from one sample sequenced in a study of yellow fever vaccine responses in identical twins. Using its own MiXCR run on the RT-PCR reads, TCRdb lists one record per CDR3 protein. The sample lists 13,000 or so distinct CDR3 sequences, approximately 84% occurring once. The input for sequencing was T cells from blood (PBMCs), unsorted or a sorted subset (not recorded which), taken before or after yellow fever vaccination (not recorded which). The receptors shown here come from a young woman who received the yellow fever vaccine.

Only a few counts were recorded for this clonotype. The chain recombines TRBV5-1 with TRBJ2-2; no clear D gene. Trimming cost V 4 bases and J 4 bases, with 5 bases left between them. CDR3 length equals 12 residues. Germline lookup yields CDR1 SGHRS and CDR2 YFSETQ. As DNA, the CDR3 is TGCGCCAGCAGCCCGATCACCGGGGAGCTGTTTTTT. Its translation: CASSPITGELFF.

The genes are TRBV18 and TRBJ2-7; D might be TRBD1 (6 bases). Trimming cost V 3 bases and J 0 bases, with 9 bases left between them. This CDR3 spans 14 amino acids. From germline, CDR1 is KGHSH and CDR2 LQKENI. The chain's CDR3 is CASSPRDISYEQYF. For the CDR3, the DNA is TGTGCCAGCTCACCGAGGGACATCTCCTACGAGCAGTACTTC.

This chain links TRBV4-3 with TRBJ2-5; 8 positions agree with TRBD1. The V and J ends lost 2 bases and 6 bases, in that order; junction bases with no gene match: 11. Germline CDR1 LGHNA, CDR2 YSLEER. The CDR3 is 16 residues long. CDR3 residues: CASSQWGSGGLKTQYF. CDR3 bases: TGCGCCAGCAGCCAATGGGGGTCAGGGGGCCTCAAGACCCAGTACTTC.

CDR3 nucleotide sequence: TGTGCAAGTCGCTTAGGTCTAGCAGGGAGAAAGCAGTACTTC. It yields the protein CASRLGLAGRKQYF. The chain joins TRBV12-2 to TRBJ2-7; the table gives TRBD2 as D, unverified against the DNA. TRBV12-2 is assigned pseudogene status. The CDR3 consists of 14 residues.

The count of this clonotype is one. The chain combines TRBV29-1 with TRBJ2-7; D is unresolved. This CDR3 spans 11 amino acids. V was cut by 5 bases and J by 3 bases, with 8 bases left in between. The germline V gene encodes CDR1 SQVTM and CDR2 ANQGSEA. CDR3: CSVSGGYEQYF. The CDR3 DNA follows: TGCAGCGTTTCCGGTGGCTACGAGCAGTACTTC.

CDR3: CASSQLAGVPYEQYF. CDR3 nucleotide sequence: TGTGCCAGCAGCCAACTAGCGGGAGTACCCTACGAGCAGTACTTC. The chain employs TRBV7-2 and TRBJ2-7, with 11 nucleotides matching TRBD2. CDR1 and CDR2 from the germline V gene are SGHTA and FQGNSA. This CDR3 region has 15 residues. V was pared by 5 bases and J by 2 bases, with 5 bases of the junction left unmatched. Full variable domain (missing parts from reference TRBV7-2 and TRBJ2-7): GAGVSQSPSNKVTEKGKDVELRCDPISGHTALYWYRQSLGQGLEFLIYFQGNSAPDKSGLPSDRFSAERTGGSVSTLTIQRTQQEDSAVYLCASSQLAGVPYEQYFGPGTRLTVT.

The rearrangement links TRBV6-2 or TRBV6-3 to TRBJ1-1; unclear D gene. V was shortened by 2 bases and J by 3 bases, with 7 bases between the two germline ends. The V gene's germline CDR1 is MNHEY and CDR2 SVGEGT. The CDR3 is made up of 13 amino acids. CDR3 nucleotides: TGTGCCAGCAGTTACCCATTGGACACTGAAGCTTTCTTT. It yields the protein CASSYPLDTEAFF.

Only a few counts were recorded for this clonotype. The J gene is TRBJ2-3, the V gene TRBV29-1; D unresolved. Germline CDR1 SQVTM, CDR2 ANQGSEA. The CDR3 has 12 residues. V dropped 4 bases and J dropped 3 bases, with 8 bases sitting between them. The CDR3 sequence: CSVAPLTDTQYF. DNA of the CDR3: TGCAGCGTTGCCCCCTTGACAGATACGCAGTATTTT.

The chain employs TRBV11-3 and TRBJ2-1, with a weak D call TRBD2 (5 bases). The CDR3 has 12 residues. Germline CDR1 is SGHNT and CDR2 is YENEEA. The V and J ends lost 3 bases and 9 bases respectively, with 9 bases between them. DNA for the CDR3: TGTGCCAGCAGCTTCAGCGGAACTGAGCAGTTCTTC. Its protein is CASSFSGTEQFF.

This chain links TRBV4-2 with TRBJ2-3; the D is unclear. Germline-derived CDR1 and CDR2 are LGHNA and YNFKEQ. This CDR3 comprises 12 residues. The V end was cut by 3 bases, the J end by 4 bases, with 5 bases between. CDR3: CASSQIPDTQYF. The CDR3 DNA reads TGTGCCAGCAGCCAGATACCAGATACGCAGTATTTT.

This clonotype was observed a handful of times. The genes are TRBV15 and TRBJ2-7; 8 bases fit TRBD1. The CDR3 sequence is 16 residues long. From germline, CDR1 is LNHNV and CDR2 YYDKDF (reference sequence). V lost 1 base to trimming and J lost 5 bases; unmatched junction nucleotides: 10. The CDR3 here is CATSRGTGPLVHEQYF. The CDR3 DNA sequence: TGTGCCACCAGCAGAGGGACAGGGCCCCTGGTCCACGAGCAGTACTTC.

This sequence joins TRBV29-1 and TRBJ2-1, with unresolved D. This CDR3 contains 10 residues. With 4 bases removed from V and 6 bases from J, the gap between germline ends came to 4 bases. The germline CDR1 and CDR2 sequences are SQVTM and ANQGSEA. Here the CDR3 reads CSVVSNEQFF. The CDR3 region has the DNA TGCAGCGTTGTCTCCAATGAGCAGTTCTTC.

This rearrangement joins TRBV28 to TRBJ1-2; the D gene is possibly TRBD1 (5 bases). The CDR3 consists of 13 residues. Germline V gene sequence: CDR1 MDHEN, CDR2 SYDVKM. V lost 2 bases and J lost 2, with 6 bases in between. Here the CDR3 DNA reads TGTGCCAGCAGTTTAAACAGGAACTATGGCTACACCTTC. Protein product: CASSLNRNYGYTF.

This clonotype was found once. The chain links TRBV11-2 to TRBJ1-2; 8 nucleotides align to TRBD1. The CDR3 totals 16 residues. With V trimmed by 6 bases and J by 1 base, 10 bases remained unmatched. Germline V gene sequence: CDR1 SGHAT, CDR2 FQNNGV. The CDR3 DNA reads TGTGCCAGCAGTCCCCTTACAGGGGGGTTTAACTATGGCTACACCTTC. Amino acid sequence: CASSPLTGGFNYGYTF.

The chain carries TRBV12-3 or TRBV12-4 and TRBJ2-2; the D gene is possibly TRBD2 (6 bases). Trimming pared 3 bases from V and 3 bases from J, leaving 8 bases between. CDR3 length: 14 amino acids. CDR3 residues: CASSFGGYTGELFF. The CDR3 DNA reads as TGTGCCAGCAGTTTTGGAGGGTACACCGGGGAGCTGTTTTTT.

This clonotype was observed a few times. Mismatch with germline at one junction end may stem from a read error. The DNA of the CDR3 is TGTGCCAGCAACTTACGCGGAGCGGGGGGGCCGTACGAGCAGTACTTC. Protein: CASNLRGAGGPYEQYF. The V gene is TRBV7-2, the J gene TRBJ2-7, with 10 bases lining up with TRBD2. Per germline, CDR1 SGHTA and CDR2 FQGNSA. The CDR3 is 16 residues long.

The chain is built from TRBV4-3 and TRBJ2-7, with 7 positions matching TRBD1. The CDR3 is 16 residues long. V shed 1 base, J shed 1 base, and the junction held 7 bases outside the gene matches. Per germline, CDR1 LGHNA and CDR2 YSLEER. The CDR3 here is CASSQASTGSSYEQYF. The DNA for the CDR3 is TGCGCCAGCAGCCAAGCGTCGACAGGGTCGTCCTACGAGCAGTACTTC.

The V and J genes are TRBV6-2 or TRBV6-3 and TRBJ1-4; 7 nucleotides line up with TRBD1. The CDR3 is 15 amino acids. Germline-derived CDR1 and CDR2 are MNHEY and SVGEGT. With V trimmed by 4 bases and J by 6 bases, 8 bases remained unmatched. CDR3: CASSSGTAIYEKLFF. The CDR3 coding sequence is TGTGCCAGCAGTTCCGGGACAGCAATTTATGAAAAACTGTTTTTT.

The rearrangement uses TRBV11-3 and TRBJ2-1; 7 nucleotides line up with TRBD2. Germline values: CDR1 SGHNT, CDR2 YENEEA. CDR3 length equals 16 residues. The V and J ends lost 0 bases and 2 bases, in that order; junction bases with no gene match: 4. The CDR3 spells CASSLEGGPPYNEQFF. The DNA of the CDR3 is TGTGCCAGCAGCTTAGAGGGAGGGCCACCCTACAATGAGCAGTTCTTC.

V gene TRBV29-1 combines with J gene TRBJ1-2; no clear D. The CDR3 loop spans 12 amino acids. CDR1 and CDR2 from the germline V gene are SQVTM and ANQGSEA. V shed 4 bases and J shed 0 bases, with 6 bases lying between them. CDR3 residues: CSVGETNYGYTF. CDR3 DNA: TGCAGCGTTGGTGAAACTAACTATGGCTACACCTTC.

The chain couples TRBV6-5 to TRBJ1-1; no definite D call. This CDR3 has 16 residues. The germline V and J ends were trimmed by 0 bases and 0 bases, with 11 bases remaining between them. Looked up from germline, CDR1 is MNHEY and CDR2 is SVGAGI. The CDR3 sequence is CASSYSVTGLNTEAFF. The CDR3 region has the DNA TGTGCCAGCAGTTACTCGGTGACGGGGTTGAACACTGAAGCTTTCTTT.

The chain has TRBV20-1 and TRBJ2-7; 8 bases match TRBD1. This CDR3 comprises 13 residues. The J segment lost 3 bases and the V segment lost 5 bases, leaving 6 bases of the junction unmatched. Germline-derived CDR1 and CDR2 are DFQATT and SNEGSKA (reference sequence). The CDR3 spells CSAGGQVNYEQYF. The CDR3 DNA sequence: TGCAGTGCTGGGGGACAGGTAAACTACGAGCAGTACTTC.

This rearrangement joins TRBV12-3 or TRBV12-4 to TRBJ1-1; perhaps TRBD1 as D (6 bases). V was pared by 3 bases and J by 4 bases, with 12 bases between. This CDR3 is built from 14 residues. The CDR3, as DNA: TGTGCCAGCAGTTTCCAGGGAGGGGGCACTGAAGCTTTCTTT. This encodes CASSFQGGGTEAFF.